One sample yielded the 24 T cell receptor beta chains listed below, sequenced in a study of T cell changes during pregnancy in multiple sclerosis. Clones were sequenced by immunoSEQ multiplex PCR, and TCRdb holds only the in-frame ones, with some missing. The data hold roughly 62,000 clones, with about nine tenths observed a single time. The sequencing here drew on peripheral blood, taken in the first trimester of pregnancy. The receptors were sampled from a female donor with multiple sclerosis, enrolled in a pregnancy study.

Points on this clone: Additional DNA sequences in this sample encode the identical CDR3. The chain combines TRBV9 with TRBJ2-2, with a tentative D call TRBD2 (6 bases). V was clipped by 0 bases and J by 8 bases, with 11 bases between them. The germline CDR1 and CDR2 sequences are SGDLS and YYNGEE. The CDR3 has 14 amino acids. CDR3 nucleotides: TGTGCCAGCAGCGTAGGAGGAGGGACGGGGGAGCTGTTTTTT. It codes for CASSVGGGTGELFF. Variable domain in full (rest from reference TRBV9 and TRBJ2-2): DSGVTQTPKHLITATGQRVTLRCSPRSGDLSVYWYQQSLDQGLQFLIQYYNGEERAKGNILERFSAQQFPDLHSELNLSSLELGDSALYFCASSVGGGTGELFFGEGSRLTVL.

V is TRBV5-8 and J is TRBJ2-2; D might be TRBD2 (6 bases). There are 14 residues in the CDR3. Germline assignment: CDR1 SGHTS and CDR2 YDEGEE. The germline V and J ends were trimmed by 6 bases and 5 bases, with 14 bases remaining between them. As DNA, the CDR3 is TGTGCCAGCATAGGAGGGACGCCAACCGGGGAGCTGTTTTTT. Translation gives CASIGGTPTGELFF.

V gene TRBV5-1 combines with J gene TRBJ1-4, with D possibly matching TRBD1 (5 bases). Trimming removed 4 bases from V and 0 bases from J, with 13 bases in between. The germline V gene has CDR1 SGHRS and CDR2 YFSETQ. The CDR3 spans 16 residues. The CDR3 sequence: CASSPGHAPTNEKLFF. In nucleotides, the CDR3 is TGCGCCAGCAGCCCAGGACACGCCCCAACTAATGAAAAACTGTTTTTT.

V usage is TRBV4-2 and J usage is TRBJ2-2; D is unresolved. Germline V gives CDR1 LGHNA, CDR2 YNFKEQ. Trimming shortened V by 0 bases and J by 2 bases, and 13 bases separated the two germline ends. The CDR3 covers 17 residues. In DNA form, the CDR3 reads TGTGCCAGCAGCCAAGATCCCCCGCGTACCAACACCGGGGAGCTGTTTTTT. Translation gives CASSQDPPRTNTGELFF.

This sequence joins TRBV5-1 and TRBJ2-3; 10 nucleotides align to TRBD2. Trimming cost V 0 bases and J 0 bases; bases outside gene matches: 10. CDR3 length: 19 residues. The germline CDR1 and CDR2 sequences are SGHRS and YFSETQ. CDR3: CASSLEGLAAPYSTDTQYF. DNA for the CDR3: TGCGCCAGCAGCTTGGAAGGACTAGCGGCGCCTTATAGCACAGATACGCAGTATTTT.

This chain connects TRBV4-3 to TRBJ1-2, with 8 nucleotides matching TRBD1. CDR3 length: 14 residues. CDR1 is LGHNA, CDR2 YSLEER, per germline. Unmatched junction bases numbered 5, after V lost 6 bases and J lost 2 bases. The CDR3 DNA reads TGCGCCAGCAGTCCTTGGACAGGGAACTATGGCTACACCTTC. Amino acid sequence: CASSPWTGNYGYTF.

The CDR3 spells CASSYSDRGRYEQYF. The CDR3 region has the DNA TGTGCCAGCAGTTATTCGGACAGGGGTAGGTACGAGCAGTACTTC. The chain uses TRBV6-6 and TRBJ2-5; TRBD1 aligns across 9 bases. Judging by the DNA end, TRBJ2-7 fits better; the J call may be wrong. Germline V CDR1 and CDR2: MNHNY, SVGAGI (reference sequence). This CDR3 contains 15 residues.

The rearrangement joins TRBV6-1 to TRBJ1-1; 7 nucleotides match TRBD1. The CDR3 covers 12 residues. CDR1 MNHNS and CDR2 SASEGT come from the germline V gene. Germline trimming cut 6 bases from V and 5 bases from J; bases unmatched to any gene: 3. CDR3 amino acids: CASSGDSTEAFF. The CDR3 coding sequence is TGTGCCAGCAGCGGGGACAGTACTGAAGCTTTCTTT.

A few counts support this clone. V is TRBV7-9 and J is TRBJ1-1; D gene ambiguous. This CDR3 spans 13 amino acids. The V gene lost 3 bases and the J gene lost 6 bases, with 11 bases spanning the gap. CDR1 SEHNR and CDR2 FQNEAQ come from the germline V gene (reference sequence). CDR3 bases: TGTGCCAGCAGCTTTAGACTTCGGGCTGAAGCTTTCTTT. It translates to CASSFRLRAEAFF.

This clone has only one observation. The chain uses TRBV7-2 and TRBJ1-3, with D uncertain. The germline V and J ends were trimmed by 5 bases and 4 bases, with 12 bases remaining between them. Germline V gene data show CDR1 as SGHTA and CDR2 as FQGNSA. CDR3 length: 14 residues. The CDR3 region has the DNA TGTGCCAGCAGCGGGAGTGGTGGAGGAAACACCATATATTTT. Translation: CASSGSGGGNTIYF. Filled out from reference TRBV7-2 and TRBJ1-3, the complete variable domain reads GAGVSQSPSNKVTEKGKDVELRCDPISGHTALYWYRQSLGQGLEFLIYFQGNSAPDKSGLPSDRFSAERTGGSVSTLTIQRTQQEDSAVYLCASSGSGGGNTIYFGEGSWLTVV.

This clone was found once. DNA of the CDR3: TGCGCCAGCAGCTTAAGCGGGAGTGGCACAGATACGCAGTATTTT. It is translated as CASSLSGSGTDTQYF. The V and J genes are TRBV5-1 and TRBJ2-3, with 8 bases fitting TRBD2. The CDR3 runs 15 residues. Germline assignment: CDR1 SGHRS and CDR2 YFSETQ. Trimming removed 2 bases from V and 1 base from J; junction bases left unmatched: 3.

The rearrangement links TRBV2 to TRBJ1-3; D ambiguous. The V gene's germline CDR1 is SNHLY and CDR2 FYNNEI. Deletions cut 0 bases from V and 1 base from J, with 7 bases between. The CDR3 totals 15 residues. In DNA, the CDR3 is TGTGCCAGCAGTGAAGCTACAGCTTCTGGAAACACCATATATTTT. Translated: CASSEATASGNTIYF.

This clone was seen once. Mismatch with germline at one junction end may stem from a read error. CDR3 residues: CASRLSGGAGETQYF. For the CDR3, the DNA is TGTGCCAGCAGATTAAGCGGGGGGGCCGGAGAGACCCAGTACTTC. The chain employs TRBV7-3 and TRBJ2-5; 10 bases agree with TRBD2. The CDR3 runs 15 residues. Per germline, CDR1 SGHTA and CDR2 FQGTGA.

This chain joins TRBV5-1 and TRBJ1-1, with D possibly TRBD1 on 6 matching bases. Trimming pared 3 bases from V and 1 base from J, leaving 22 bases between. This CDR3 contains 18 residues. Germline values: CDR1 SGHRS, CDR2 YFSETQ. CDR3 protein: CASSSPGAGALANTEAFF. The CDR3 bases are TGCGCCAGCAGCTCTCCCGGGGCAGGGGCCCTCGCGAACACTGAAGCTTTCTTT. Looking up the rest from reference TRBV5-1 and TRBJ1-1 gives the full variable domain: KAGVTQTPRYLIKTRGQQVTLSCSPISGHRSVSWYQQTPGQGLQFLFEYFSETQRNKGNFPGRFSGRQFSNSRSEMNVSTLELGDSALYLCASSSPGAGALANTEAFFGQGTRLTVV.

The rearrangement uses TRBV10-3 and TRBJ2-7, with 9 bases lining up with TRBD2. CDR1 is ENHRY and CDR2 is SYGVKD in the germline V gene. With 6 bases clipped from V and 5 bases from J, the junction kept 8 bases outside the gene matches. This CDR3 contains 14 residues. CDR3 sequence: CAIRKGLAGDEQYF. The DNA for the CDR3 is TGTGCCATCAGAAAGGGACTAGCCGGTGACGAGCAGTACTTC.

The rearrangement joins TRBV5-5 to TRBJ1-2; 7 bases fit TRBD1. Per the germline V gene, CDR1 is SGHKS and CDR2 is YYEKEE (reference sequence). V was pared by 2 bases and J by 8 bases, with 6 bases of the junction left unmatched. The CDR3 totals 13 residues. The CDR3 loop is CASSFQGGDGYTF. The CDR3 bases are TGTGCCAGCAGCTTCCAAGGGGGCGACGGCTACACCTTC.

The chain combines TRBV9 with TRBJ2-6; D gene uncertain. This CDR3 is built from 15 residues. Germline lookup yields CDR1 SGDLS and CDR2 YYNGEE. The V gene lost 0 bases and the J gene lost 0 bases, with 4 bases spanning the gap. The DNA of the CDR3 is TGTGCCAGCAGCGTAGAACACTCTGGGGCCAACGTCCTGACTTTC. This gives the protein CASSVEHSGANVLTF.

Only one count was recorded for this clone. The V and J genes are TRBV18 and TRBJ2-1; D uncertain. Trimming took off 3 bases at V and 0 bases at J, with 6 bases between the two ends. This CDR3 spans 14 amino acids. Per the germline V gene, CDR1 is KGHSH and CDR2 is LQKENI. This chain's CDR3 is CASSPLSSYNEQFF. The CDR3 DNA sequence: TGTGCCAGCTCACCCTTGTCCTCCTACAATGAGCAGTTCTTC.

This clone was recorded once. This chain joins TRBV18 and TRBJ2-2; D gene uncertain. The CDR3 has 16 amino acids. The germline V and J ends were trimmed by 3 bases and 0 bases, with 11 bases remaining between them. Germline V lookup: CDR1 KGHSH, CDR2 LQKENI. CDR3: CASSPYYMANTGELFF. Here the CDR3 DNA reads TGTGCCAGCTCACCCTATTATATGGCGAACACCGGGGAGCTGTTTTTT.

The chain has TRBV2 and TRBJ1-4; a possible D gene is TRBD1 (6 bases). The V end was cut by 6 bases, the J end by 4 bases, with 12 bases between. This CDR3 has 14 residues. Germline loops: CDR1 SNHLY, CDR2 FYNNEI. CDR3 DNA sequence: TGTGCCAGCAGCGCCCAGGGGAATAATGAAAAACTGTTTTTT. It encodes CASSAQGNNEKLFF. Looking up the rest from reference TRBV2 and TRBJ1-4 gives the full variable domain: EPEVTQTPSHQVTQMGQEVILRCVPISNHLYFYWYRQILGQKVEFLVSFYNNEISEKSEIFDDQFSVERPDGSNFTLKIRSTKLEDSAMYFCASSAQGNNEKLFFGSGTQLSVL.

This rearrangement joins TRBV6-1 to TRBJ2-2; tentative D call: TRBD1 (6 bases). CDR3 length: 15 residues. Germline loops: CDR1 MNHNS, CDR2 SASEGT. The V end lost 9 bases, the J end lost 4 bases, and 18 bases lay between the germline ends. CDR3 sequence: CARHGAGVGTGELFF. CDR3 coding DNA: TGTGCCAGACATGGGGCAGGGGTGGGCACCGGGGAGCTGTTTTTT.

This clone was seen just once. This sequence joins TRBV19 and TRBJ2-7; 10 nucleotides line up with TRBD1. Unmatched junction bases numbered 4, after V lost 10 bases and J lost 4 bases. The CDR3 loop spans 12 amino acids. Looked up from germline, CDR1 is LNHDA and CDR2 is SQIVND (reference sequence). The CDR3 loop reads CATSGQGYEQYF. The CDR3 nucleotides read TGTGCCACCTCGGGACAGGGGTACGAGCAGTACTTC.

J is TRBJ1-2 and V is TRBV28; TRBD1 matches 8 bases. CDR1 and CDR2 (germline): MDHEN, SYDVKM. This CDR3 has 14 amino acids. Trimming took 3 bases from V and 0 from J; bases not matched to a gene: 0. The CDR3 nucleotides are TGTGCCAGCAGTTTGGGACAGGCTAACTATGGCTACACCTTC. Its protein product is CASSLGQANYGYTF.

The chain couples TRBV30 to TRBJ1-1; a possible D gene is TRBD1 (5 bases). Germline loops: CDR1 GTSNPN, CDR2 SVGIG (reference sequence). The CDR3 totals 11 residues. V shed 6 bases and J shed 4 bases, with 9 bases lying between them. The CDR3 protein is CACRGGTEAFF. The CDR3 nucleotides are TGTGCCTGTAGGGGTGGCACTGAAGCTTTCTTT.